One sample yielded the 10 T cell receptor beta chains listed below, sequenced in a study of tumor and adjacent non-tumor tissue in lung cancer. RNA was extracted from bulk tissue without any cell sorting. The library came from three nested PCR rounds adapted from ARM-PCR protocols. TCRdb redid the calling of the multiplex PCR reads with MiXCR, one entry per CDR3 protein. The repertoire includes 200,000 to 250,000 distinct CDR3 sequences, 60% to 75% of them detected once, and roughly 24% sits in the top ten. The specimen sequenced was lung tumor tissue. These receptors all stem from a man between 60 and 75 years old with non-small cell lung cancer.

This clonotype was picked up one time. Relative to the germline gene, one junction end is altered; a read error may explain this. V usage is TRBV4-3 and J usage is TRBJ1-6, with 8 bases that match TRBD1. Germline V lookup: CDR1 LGHNA, CDR2 YSLEER. This CDR3 comprises 14 residues. CDR3 DNA sequence: TGCGCCAACAGCCGGACAGGGTTTAATTCACCCCTCCACTTT. It translates to CANSRTGFNSPLHF.

Comments on this clonotype: This may come from a read error, since a much larger clone is one base off. This chain uses TRBV12-3 or TRBV12-4 with TRBJ2-6; D possibly corresponds to TRBD1 (6 bases). This CDR3 has 15 amino acids. CDR3 nucleotides: TGTGCCAGCAGCCGCAGGGGCTCTGGGGCCAACGTCCAGACTTTC. This gives the protein CASSRRGSGANVQTF.

This clonotype came up once. This may come from a read error, since a much larger clone is one base off. V usage is TRBV14 and J usage is TRBJ2-5, with TRBD1 identical over 8 bases. J gave up 7 bases and V 4 bases, and 5 bases lay outside the gene matches. CDR1 SGHDN and CDR2 FVKESK come from the germline V gene. The CDR3 sequence is 13 residues long. The CDR3 protein is CASSPGGRVTQYF. CDR3 DNA: TGTGCCAGCAGCCCAGGGGGCCGGGTGACCCAGTACTTC.

Worth noting for this clonotype: Germline is not matched at one junction end, which may reflect a read error. The rearrangement joins TRBV5-6 to TRBJ2-7; 8 bases agree with TRBD1. CDR3 size: 15 residues. CDR1 is SGHDT and CDR2 is YYEEEE in the germline V gene. CDR3 DNA sequence: TGTGTCAGCAGTTTGGTACCAGGGGGCGGGAACGAGCAGTACTTC. Amino acids: CVSSLVPGGGNEQYF.

This clonotype showed up just once. One end of the junction is discordant with germline, which a read error may explain. This chain links TRBV4-2 with TRBJ2-2; TRBD1 aligns across 10 bases. The germline V gene encodes CDR1 LGHNA and CDR2 YNFKEQ. This CDR3 is built from 15 residues. This chain's CDR3 is CVSSQGTGDTGELFF. CDR3 DNA: TGTGTCAGCAGCCAAGGGACAGGGGACACTGGGGAGCTGTTTTTT.

Concerning this clonotype: Here the CDR3 omits its conserved ending phenylalanine or tryptophan, so a read error is the likely source. The V call is TRBV6-6, the J call TRBJ1-4; no definite D call. CDR1 and CDR2 (germline): MNHNY, SVGAGI (reference sequence). The CDR3 length is 15 residues. This chain's CDR3 is CANSSSTSTNEKLFY. CDR3 nucleotides: TGTGCCAACAGTTCCTCCACCTCAACTAATGAAAAACTGTTTTAT.

For this clonotype: Its ends do not fully match the called genes, so a read error is possible. CDR3 in amino acids: CTSSQLALGLADYEQYF. The CDR3 DNA follows: TGCACCAGCAGCCAATTAGCCCTGGGACTAGCGGATTACGAGCAATACTTC. The V gene is TRBV4-1, the J gene TRBJ2-7; TRBD2 matches 11 bases. Germline V lookup: CDR1 MGHRA, CDR2 YSYEKL. CDR3 length: 17 amino acids.

The rearrangement joins TRBV7-9 to TRBJ2-1; TRBD2 matches 8 bases. V was pared by 4 bases and J by 7 bases, with 12 bases of the junction left unmatched. The CDR3 contains 16 residues. The germline CDR1 and CDR2 sequences are SEHNR and FQNEAQ (reference sequence). CDR3 nucleotides: TGTGCCAGCAGCTCCCCGGGGGGGGCGGCGTCGAATGAGCAGTTCTTC. Amino acids: CASSSPGGAASNEQFF.

As concerns this clonotype: One junction end disagrees with the germline gene, perhaps due to a read error. The V and J genes are TRBV20-1 and TRBJ2-1; weak D call: TRBD1 (6 bases). Looked up from germline, CDR1 is DFQATT and CDR2 is SNEGSKA (reference sequence). There are 12 residues in the CDR3. The DNA of the CDR3 is TGCAGTGTTAGAAACAGGGTAGATGAGCAGTTCTTC. Its protein product is CSVRNRVDEQFF.

As to this clonotype: One end of the junction does not line up with germline, which may come from a read error. The CDR3 sequence is CDSSLSKGSEDNQPQHF. For the CDR3, the DNA is TGTGACAGCAGTTTAAGCAAGGGGAGTGAGGATAATCAGCCCCAGCATTTT. The chain has TRBV12-3 or TRBV12-4 and TRBJ1-5; D might be TRBD1 (5 bases). The CDR3 is 17 residues long.